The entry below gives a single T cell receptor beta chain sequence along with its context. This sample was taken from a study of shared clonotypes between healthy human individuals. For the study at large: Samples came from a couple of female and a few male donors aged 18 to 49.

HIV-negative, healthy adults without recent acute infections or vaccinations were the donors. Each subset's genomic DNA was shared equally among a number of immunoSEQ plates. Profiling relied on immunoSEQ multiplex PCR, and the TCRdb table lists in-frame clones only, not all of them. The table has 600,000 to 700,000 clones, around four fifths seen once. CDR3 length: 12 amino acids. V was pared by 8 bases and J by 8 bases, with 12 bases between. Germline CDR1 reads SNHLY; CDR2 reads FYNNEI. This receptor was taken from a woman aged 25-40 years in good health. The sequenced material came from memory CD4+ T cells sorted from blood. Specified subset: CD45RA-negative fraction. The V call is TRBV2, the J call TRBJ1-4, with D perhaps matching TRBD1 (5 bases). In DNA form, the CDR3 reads TGTGCCAGCGGGGACGACCGGGAAAAACTGTTTTTT. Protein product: CASGDDREKLFF.